The clone carrying this TCR beta chain was detected ten times or more. MiXCR was run by TCRdb on the 5' RACE reads, yielding one entry per CDR3 protein. The sample holds over 65,000 distinct CDR3 sequences; 2% to 3% are singletons and the top ten take 1.1%. This CDR3 spans 14 amino acids. V lost 3 bases and J lost 0, with 10 bases in between. CDR1 and CDR2 (germline): DFQATT, SNEGSKA (reference sequence). These data belong to a study of neurological immune-mediated disorders. Study in general: The approximately 35 patients with multiple sclerosis comprised around 30 relapsing-remitting cases and 3 secondary progressive cases.

This clonotype was obtained from a woman aged 30 to 39 with multiple sclerosis. This chain joins TRBV20-1 and TRBJ2-3; tentative D call: TRBD1 (6 bases). Sequencing used PBMCs. The CDR3 nucleotides read TGCAGTGCTAGGTGGCAGGGGAGCACAGATACGCAGTATTTT. This translates into CSARWQGSTDTQYF.